A single T cell receptor beta chain is shown here with its context. Its antigen is undetermined. CDR3 size: 15 residues. The V and J ends lost 5 bases and 1 base respectively, with 13 bases between them. Per germline, CDR1 MNHEY and CDR2 SVGAGI. The data derive from a study of radiotherapy plus CTLA-4 blockade in lung cancer. About the study: Disease control was present in around a third of patients, and objective responses in under 20%. Study findings and constraints: Interferon-beta and early blood T cell clone dynamics reportedly predicted response best. Subsequent to radiotherapy plus ipilimumab, tumor-derived TCR clones underwent expansion in blood.

Using immunoSEQ multiplex PCR, the repertoire was profiled, and TCRdb retains in-frame clones only, with some absent. The repertoire has about 62,000 clones, 70% to 80% of them found once; the top ten carry approximately 2.9%. Focal radiation plus CTLA-4 blockade with ipilimumab was given to patients with chemo-refractory metastatic non-small-cell lung cancer. V and J are TRBV6-5 and TRBJ2-3, with D possibly being TRBD1 (5 bases). The sequence was collected from a human donor with non-small cell lung cancer who had a complete response to radiotherapy plus ipilimumab. The sample here was peripheral blood, taken from a patient treated with radiotherapy plus ipilimumab. The CDR3 here is CASSLRAGRTDTQYF. Here the CDR3 DNA reads TGTGCCAGCAGTCTTCGGGCAGGGCGCACAGATACGCAGTATTTT.